This paragraph covers one T cell receptor beta chain sequence. Trimming pared 4 bases from V and 4 bases from J, leaving 14 bases between. CDR3 length: 15 residues. Germline V gene sequence: CDR1 SGHVS, CDR2 FQNEAQ. The entry originates in a study of CD8 T cells in Susac syndrome. Reverse transcription of roughly 0.5 to 1 ug RNA used random hexamers. The CDR3 of TCR beta was amplified by immunoSEQ multiplex PCR across 54 Vbeta and 13 Jbeta. TCRdb analysed the immunoSEQ multiplex PCR reads with MiXCR anew, one entry per CDR3 protein. The table shows some 120,000 distinct CDR3 sequences, with 91% occurring only once. In contrast to the negatively isolated CD8+ and CD4+ T cells, TEMRA cells were FACS-enriched.

The rearrangement links TRBV7-8 to TRBJ1-3; D unclear. The receptor comes from a human donor with multiple sclerosis. The sample taken for sequencing was CD8+ T cells from PBMCs. The CDR3 is CASSSPGSGGNTIYF. In DNA, the CDR3 is TGTGCCAGCAGCTCGCCGGGGTCGGGGGGAAACACCATATATTTT.